The 21 T cell receptor beta chains given below trace back to one sample, sequenced in a study of Tregs in tolerant kidney transplant recipients. The repertoire was sequenced with immunoSEQ multiplex PCR; TCRdb's copy has only in-frame clones and lacks some. The table shows about 240,000 clones, with about 80% occurring only once. The material sequenced was CD4+ T cells from blood. The receptor set was obtained from a human donor in good health.

The CDR3 sequence: CASSFREAGEGEQFF. CDR3 DNA sequence: TGTGCCAGCAGCTTCCGGGAAGCGGGGGAGGGTGAGCAGTTCTTC. This chain joins TRBV7-9 and TRBJ2-1, with 8 bases fitting TRBD2. CDR1 and CDR2 (germline): SEHNR, FQNEAQ (reference sequence). The CDR3 is made up of 15 amino acids. Trimming took 3 bases from V and 9 from J; bases not matched to a gene: 10. Based on the CDR3 plus reference TRBV7-9 and TRBJ2-1, the full variable domain is DTGVSQNPRHKITKRGQNVTFRCDPISEHNRLYWYRQTLGQGPEFLTYFQNEAQLEKSRLLSDRFSAERPKGSFSTLEIQRTEQGDSAMYLCASSFREAGEGEQFFGPGTRLTVL.

The chain is built from TRBV5-1 and TRBJ1-5; TRBD1 is a possible D gene (5 bases). V was clipped by 2 bases and J by 3 bases, with 6 bases between them. The CDR3 extends over 13 amino acids. Germline V CDR1 and CDR2: SGHRS, YFSETQ. The CDR3 region has the DNA TGCGCCAGCAGCTTACAGGCCAATCAGCCCCAGCATTTT. Translated: CASSLQANQPQHF.

The CDR3 here is CASSFPRGTSGREDTQYF. As DNA, the CDR3 is TGTGCCAGCAGCTTCCCCAGAGGGACTAGCGGGAGGGAAGATACGCAGTATTTT. This sequence joins TRBV7-9 and TRBJ2-3; 16 positions match TRBD2. The V gene end was trimmed by 3 bases and the J gene end by 5 bases; junction bases not matched to a gene: 8. The CDR3 has 18 residues. Germline lookup yields CDR1 SEHNR and CDR2 FQNEAQ (reference sequence).

The CDR3 loop reads CASSGAQGGNGYTF. The CDR3 coding sequence is TGTGCCAGCAGTGGGGCGCAGGGAGGCAATGGCTACACCTTC. The genes are TRBV6-1 and TRBJ1-2, with D perhaps TRBD1 (5 bases). CDR1 and CDR2 from the germline V gene are MNHNS and SASEGT. CDR3 length: 14 residues. Trimming took 4 bases from V and 6 from J, leaving 15 bases between them.

Here the CDR3 DNA reads TGTGCCAGCAGTTTCTACCAGGGAACCTACGAGCAGTACTTC. Protein sequence: CASSFYQGTYEQYF. The rearrangement links TRBV6-5 to TRBJ2-7, with D maybe TRBD1 (5 bases). The CDR3 sequence is 14 residues long. Deletions cut 4 bases from V and 2 bases from J, with 12 bases between. The germline V gene has CDR1 MNHEY and CDR2 SVGAGI.

The rearrangement uses TRBV19 and TRBJ2-2; D possibly matches TRBD1 or TRBD2 (5 bases each). The V gene's germline CDR1 is LNHDA and CDR2 SQIVND (reference sequence). With 6 bases removed from V and 7 bases from J, the gap between germline ends came to 18 bases. The CDR3 is 15 residues long. CDR3 nucleotide sequence: TGTGCCAGTAGGGGCAGGGAGTATTATCGCGGGGAGCTGTTTTTT. Its translation is CASRGREYYRGELFF.

This chain links TRBV19 with TRBJ2-4; 9 bases agree with TRBD1. V trimming: 6 bases; J trimming: 4 bases; junction bases outside the gene matches: 4. The CDR3 is 14 amino acids. In germline, CDR1 is LNHDA, CDR2 SQIVND (reference sequence). For the CDR3, the DNA is TGTGCCAGTAGCCAGGGGACAGGGAAAAACATTCAGTACTTC. Translated: CASSQGTGKNIQYF.

The chain recombines TRBV18 with TRBJ2-1, with D uncertain. The CDR3 spans 16 residues. The germline V gene encodes CDR1 KGHSH and CDR2 LQKENI. Trimming stripped 1 base from V and 0 bases from J, with 10 bases between. CDR3 nucleotide sequence: TGTGCCAGCTCACCACGACTTTTGAGCTCCTACAATGAGCAGTTCTTC. It specifies CASSPRLLSSYNEQFF.

The rearrangement joins TRBV2 to TRBJ1-5; a possible D gene is TRBD1 (5 bases). Germline CDR1 is SNHLY and CDR2 is FYNNEI. The CDR3 loop spans 15 amino acids. V was shortened by 5 bases and J by 2 bases, with 13 bases between the two germline ends. The CDR3 DNA sequence: TGTGCCAGCAGTTGGGACGGCGGGGGCAATCAGCCCCAGCATTTT. The encoded protein is CASSWDGGGNQPQHF.

The V call is TRBV7-9, the J call TRBJ1-4; D might be TRBD1 (5 bases). This CDR3 has 15 amino acids. V gave up 3 bases and J gave up 5 bases, with 13 bases separating them. The germline V gene encodes CDR1 SEHNR and CDR2 FQNEAQ (reference sequence). The CDR3 DNA reads as TGTGCCAGCAGCTTCGGGCAGGGAACCAATGAAAAACTGTTTTTT. The encoded protein is CASSFGQGTNEKLFF.

The chain recombines TRBV5-5 with TRBJ1-3, with 10 nucleotides matching TRBD1. Germline V gene lookup returns CDR1 SGHKS and CDR2 YYEKEE (reference sequence). Trimming at V came to 4 bases and at J to 4 bases, leaving 11 bases not matched to a gene. CDR3 size: 17 residues. CDR3 coding DNA: TGTGCCAGCAGCAACCCGGAGGACAGGGGGTTGGGAAACACCATATATTTT. Translated: CASSNPEDRGLGNTIYF.

This chain joins TRBV5-1 and TRBJ2-3; no firm D call. This CDR3 comprises 14 residues. Germline values: CDR1 SGHRS, CDR2 YFSETQ. V lost 0 bases and J lost 6, with 11 bases in between. DNA for the CDR3: TGCGCCAGCAGCTTGGTTCCTCCGGCCGATACGCAGTATTTT. As protein: CASSLVPPADTQYF.

This rearrangement joins TRBV23-1 to TRBJ2-4; 7 bases match TRBD2. TRBV23-1 is an ORF, and what it does is uncertain. The V and J ends lost 2 bases and 7 bases, in that order; junction bases with no gene match: 11. CDR3 length: 16 amino acids. CDR3 DNA sequence: TGCGCCAGCAGTCAAACGAGCGGGGCCCCAGGGAACATTCAGTACTTC. Translating gives CASSQTSGAPGNIQYF.

The rearrangement uses TRBV4-1 and TRBJ1-2; D is perhaps TRBD1 (5 bases). Looked up from germline, CDR1 is MGHRA and CDR2 is YSYEKL. This CDR3 region has 14 residues. Trimming left V 8 bases short and J 8 bases short, with 21 bases between. Written as DNA, the CDR3 is TGCGCCAGCCGCAGTTGGGACCCTGGGAGGGGCTACACCTTC. Encoded protein: CASRSWDPGRGYTF.

This clone has only a few counts. DNA for the CDR3: TGTGCCAGCAGCTTAGGGGGATACTCGACCTACGAGCAGTACTTC. This encodes CASSLGGYSTYEQYF. The V call is TRBV7-2, the J call TRBJ2-7, with D unresolved. Germline lookup yields CDR1 SGHTA and CDR2 FQGNSA. Trimming removed 1 base at V and 2 bases at J, with 12 bases between. This CDR3 is built from 15 residues. The variable domain in full, with the rest retrieved from reference TRBV7-2 and TRBJ2-7, is GAGVSQSPSNKVTEKGKDVELRCDPISGHTALYWYRQSLGQGLEFLIYFQGNSAPDKSGLPSDRFSAERTGGSVSTLTIQRTQQEDSAVYLCASSLGGYSTYEQYFGPGTRLTVT.

The V gene is TRBV7-6, the J gene TRBJ2-1, with D possibly being TRBD2 (6 bases). The CDR3 runs 21 residues. Germline assignment: CDR1 SGHVS and CDR2 FNYEAQ. Trimming left V 4 bases short and J 7 bases short, with 35 bases between. The CDR3 sequence is CASSSMQFPSGSELYRNEQFF. CDR3 nucleotide sequence: TGTGCCAGCAGCTCAATGCAATTCCCGAGCGGGTCTGAATTGTATCGGAATGAGCAGTTCTTC.

This clone has a handful of counts. This sequence joins TRBV6-5 and TRBJ2-7; the D gene could be TRBD1 or TRBD2 (5 bases each). Trimming removed 10 bases at V and 4 bases at J, with 17 bases between. Germline V CDR1 and CDR2: MNHEY, SVGAGI. This CDR3 contains 13 residues. The CDR3 DNA reads TGTGCCACCACGGTAACGGGACCTTACGAGCAGTACTTC. Amino acid sequence: CATTVTGPYEQYF.

The chain joins TRBV5-1 to TRBJ2-1; 12 bases align to TRBD2. From germline, CDR1 is SGHRS and CDR2 YFSETQ. V trimming: 2 bases; J trimming: 4 bases; junction bases outside the gene matches: 4. This CDR3 comprises 16 residues. The DNA for the CDR3 is TGCGCCAGCAGCTTTTGGACTAGCGGGGATTACAATGAGCAGTTCTTC. The encoded protein is CASSFWTSGDYNEQFF.

The CDR3 region has the DNA TGTGCCAGTAGTCGGTGGGAGACGTACAGCTCCTACAATGAGCAGTTCTTC. It yields the protein CASSRWETYSSYNEQFF. The chain carries TRBV19 and TRBJ2-1, with a possible D match to TRBD2 (5 bases). This CDR3 spans 17 amino acids. CDR1 is LNHDA, CDR2 SQIVND, per germline (reference sequence). V lost 5 bases and J lost 0, with 17 bases in between.

This clone was picked up one time. The J gene is TRBJ1-4, the V gene TRBV7-9, with 12 bases identical to TRBD1. The CDR3 totals 18 residues. Germline CDR1 reads SEHNR; CDR2 reads FQNEAQ (reference sequence). Trimming cost V 4 bases and J 3 bases; bases outside gene matches: 9. The CDR3 DNA reads as TGTGCCAGCAGCTCTGGGACAGGGGGCCGGGTAGCTAATGAAAAACTGTTTTTT. Protein sequence: CASSSGTGGRVANEKLFF.

The J gene is TRBJ2-3, the V gene TRBV5-1, with D possibly being TRBD2 (5 bases). Trimming took off 4 bases at V and 1 base at J, with 10 bases between the two ends. The germline V gene encodes CDR1 SGHRS and CDR2 YFSETQ. The CDR3 covers 14 residues. CDR3 bases: TGCGCCAGCAGCCGGGATAGCGGCACAGATACGCAGTATTTT. Residues: CASSRDSGTDTQYF.